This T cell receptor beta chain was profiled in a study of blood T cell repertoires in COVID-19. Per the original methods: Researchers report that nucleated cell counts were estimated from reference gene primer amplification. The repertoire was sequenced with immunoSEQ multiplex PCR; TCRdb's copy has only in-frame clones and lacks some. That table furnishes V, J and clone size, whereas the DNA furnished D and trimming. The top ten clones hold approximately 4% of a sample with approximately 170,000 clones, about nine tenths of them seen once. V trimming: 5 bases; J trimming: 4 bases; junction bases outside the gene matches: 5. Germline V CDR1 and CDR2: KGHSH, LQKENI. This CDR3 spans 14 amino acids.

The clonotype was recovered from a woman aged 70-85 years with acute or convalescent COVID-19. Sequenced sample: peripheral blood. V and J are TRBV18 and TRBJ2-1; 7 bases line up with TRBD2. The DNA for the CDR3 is TGTGCCAGCTCAGCATGGGACTATTACAATGAGCAGTTCTTC. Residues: CASSAWDYYNEQFF.